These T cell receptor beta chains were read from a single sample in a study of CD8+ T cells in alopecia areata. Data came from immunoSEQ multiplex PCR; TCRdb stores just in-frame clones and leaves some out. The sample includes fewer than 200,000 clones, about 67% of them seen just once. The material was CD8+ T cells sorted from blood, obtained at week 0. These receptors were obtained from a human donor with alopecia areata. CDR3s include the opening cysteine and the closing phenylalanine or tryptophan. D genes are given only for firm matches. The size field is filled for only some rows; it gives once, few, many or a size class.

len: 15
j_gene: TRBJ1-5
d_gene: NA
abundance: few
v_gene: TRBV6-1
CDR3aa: CASSELGQLNQPQHF
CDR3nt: TGTGCCAGCAGTGAATTAGGACAACTCAATCAGCCCCAGCATTTT

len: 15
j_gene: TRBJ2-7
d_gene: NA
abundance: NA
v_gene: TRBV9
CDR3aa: CASSVGSGPGFEQYF
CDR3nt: TGTGCCAGCAGCGTAGGATCCGGGCCCGGCTTCGAGCAGTACTTC

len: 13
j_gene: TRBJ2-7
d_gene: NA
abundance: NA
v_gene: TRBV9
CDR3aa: CASSPPEGYEQYF
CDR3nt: TGTGCCAGCAGCCCCCCAGAGGGTTACGAGCAGTACTTC

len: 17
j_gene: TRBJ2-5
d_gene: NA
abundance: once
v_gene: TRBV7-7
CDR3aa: CASNLRRPAQGGETQYF
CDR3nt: TGTGCTAGCAACCTCCGTCGCCCCGCACAGGGAGGGGAGACCCAGTACTTC

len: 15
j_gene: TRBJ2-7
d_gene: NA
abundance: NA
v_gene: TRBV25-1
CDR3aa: CASSPAGRVENEQYF
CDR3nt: TGTGCCAGCAGTCCGGCCGGCAGGGTTGAAAACGAGCAGTACTTC

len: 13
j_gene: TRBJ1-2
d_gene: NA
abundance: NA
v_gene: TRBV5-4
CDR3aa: CASSPFDGNGYTF
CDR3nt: TGTGCCAGCAGCCCTTTCGACGGAAATGGCTACACCTTC

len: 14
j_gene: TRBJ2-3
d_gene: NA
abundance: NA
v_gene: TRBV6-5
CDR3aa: CASSYNNLGDTQYF
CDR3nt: TGTGCCAGCAGTTACAATAATCTCGGAGATACGCAGTATTTT

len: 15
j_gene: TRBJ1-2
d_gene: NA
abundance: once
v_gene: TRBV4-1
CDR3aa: CASSQEIQGFDGYTF
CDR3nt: TGCGCCAGCAGCCAAGAGATCCAGGGTTTCGATGGCTACACCTTC

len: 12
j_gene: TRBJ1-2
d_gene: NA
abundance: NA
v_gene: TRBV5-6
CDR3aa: CASSLGGRGYTF
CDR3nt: TGTGCCAGCAGCTTGGGGGGACGCGGCTACACCTTC

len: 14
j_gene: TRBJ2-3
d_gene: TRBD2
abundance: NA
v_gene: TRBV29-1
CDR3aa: CSVEQRGGTDTQYF
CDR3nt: TGCAGCGTTGAACAGCGGGGGGGGACAGATACGCAGTATTTT

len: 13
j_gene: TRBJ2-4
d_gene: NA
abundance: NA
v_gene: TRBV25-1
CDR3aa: CATTDGAKNIQYF
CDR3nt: TGTGCCACTACGGATGGCGCCAAAAACATTCAGTACTTC

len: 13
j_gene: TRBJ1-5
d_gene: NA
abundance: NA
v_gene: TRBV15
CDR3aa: CATSREGNQPQHF
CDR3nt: TGTGCCACCAGCAGAGAAGGGAATCAGCCCCAGCATTTT

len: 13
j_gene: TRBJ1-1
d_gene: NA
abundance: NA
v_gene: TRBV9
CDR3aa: CASSVDGVTEAFF
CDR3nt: TGTGCCAGCAGCGTAGATGGGGTCACTGAAGCTTTCTTT

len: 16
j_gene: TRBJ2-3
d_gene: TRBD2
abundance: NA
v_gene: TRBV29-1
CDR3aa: CSVQFRLAGSTDTQYF
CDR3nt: TGCAGCGTCCAATTCCGACTAGCTGGTAGCACAGATACGCAGTATTTT

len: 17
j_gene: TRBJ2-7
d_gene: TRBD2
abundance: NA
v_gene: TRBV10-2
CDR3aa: CASSESGGTSVAYEQYF
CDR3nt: TGCGCCAGCAGTGAGTCGGGCGGGACTAGCGTGGCGTACGAGCAGTACTTC

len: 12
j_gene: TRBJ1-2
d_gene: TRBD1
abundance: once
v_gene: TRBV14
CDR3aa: CASSQTGWGYTF
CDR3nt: TGTGCCAGCAGCCAGACAGGGTGGGGCTACACCTTC

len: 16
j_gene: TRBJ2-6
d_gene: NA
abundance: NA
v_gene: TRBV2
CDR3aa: CASSDPHRSGANVLTF
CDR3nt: TGTGCCAGCAGTGACCCACACCGCTCTGGGGCCAACGTCCTGACTTTC

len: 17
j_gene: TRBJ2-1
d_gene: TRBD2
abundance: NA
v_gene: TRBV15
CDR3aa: CATSRDRGLAGGYEQFF
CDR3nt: TGTGCCACCAGCAGAGATCGCGGACTAGCGGGGGGGTATGAGCAGTTCTTC

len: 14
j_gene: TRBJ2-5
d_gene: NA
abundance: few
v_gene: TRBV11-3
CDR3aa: CASSPRDTQETQYF
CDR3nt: TGTGCCAGCAGCCCCCGGGACACCCAAGAGACCCAGTACTTC

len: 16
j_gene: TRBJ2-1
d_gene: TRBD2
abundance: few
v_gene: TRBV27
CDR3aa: CASSLYGTSDYNEQFF
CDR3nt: TGTGCCAGCAGTCTCTATGGGACTAGCGACTACAATGAGCAGTTCTTC

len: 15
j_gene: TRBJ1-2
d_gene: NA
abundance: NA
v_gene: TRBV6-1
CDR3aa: CASGGWTDPNYGYTF
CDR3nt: TGTGCCAGCGGGGGGTGGACGGATCCTAACTATGGCTACACCTTC

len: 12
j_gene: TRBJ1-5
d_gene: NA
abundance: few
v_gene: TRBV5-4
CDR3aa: CASSLPVKPQHF
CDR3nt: TGTGCCAGCAGCTTGCCGGTGAAGCCCCAGCATTTT

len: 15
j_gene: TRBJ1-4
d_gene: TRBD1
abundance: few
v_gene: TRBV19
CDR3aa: CASSIVGQESEKLFF
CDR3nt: TGTGCCAGTAGTATCGTGGGACAGGAGTCTGAAAAACTGTTTTTT

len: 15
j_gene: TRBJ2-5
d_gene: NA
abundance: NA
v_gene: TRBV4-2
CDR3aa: CASSQDSEGGETQYF
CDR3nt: TGTGCCAGCAGCCAAGATTCAGAGGGCGGCGAGACCCAGTACTTC

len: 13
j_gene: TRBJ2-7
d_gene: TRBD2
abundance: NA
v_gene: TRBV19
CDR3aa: CASGVGGSREQYF
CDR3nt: TGTGCCAGCGGGGTCGGGGGGTCCCGCGAGCAGTACTTC

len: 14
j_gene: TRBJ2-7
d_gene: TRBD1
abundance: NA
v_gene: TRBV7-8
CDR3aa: CASSSGTGLYEQYF
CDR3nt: TGTGCCAGCAGCTCCGGGACAGGGCTGTACGAGCAGTACTTC

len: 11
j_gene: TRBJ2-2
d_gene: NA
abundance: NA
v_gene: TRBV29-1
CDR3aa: CSVDYLGELFF
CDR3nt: TGCAGCGTTGACTATCTAGGGGAGCTGTTTTTT

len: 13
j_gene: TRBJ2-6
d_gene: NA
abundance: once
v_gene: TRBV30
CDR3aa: CAWTYSGANVLTF
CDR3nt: TGTGCCTGGACCTATTCTGGGGCCAACGTCCTGACTTTC

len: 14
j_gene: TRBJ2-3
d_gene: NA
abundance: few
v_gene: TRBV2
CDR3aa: CASRTGPSTDTQYF
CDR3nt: TGTGCCAGCAGGACGGGGCCAAGCACAGATACGCAGTATTTT

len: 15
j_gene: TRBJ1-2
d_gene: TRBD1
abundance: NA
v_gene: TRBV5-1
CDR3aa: CASSRTGQDNYGYTF
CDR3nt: TGCGCCAGCAGCCGAACGGGACAGGATAACTATGGCTACACCTTC

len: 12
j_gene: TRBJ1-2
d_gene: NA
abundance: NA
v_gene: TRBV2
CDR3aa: CASSENRDGYTF
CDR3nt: TGTGCCAGCAGTGAGAATCGGGATGGCTACACCTTC

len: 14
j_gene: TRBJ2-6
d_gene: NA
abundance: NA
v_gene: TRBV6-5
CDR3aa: CASGLGSGANVLTF
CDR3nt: TGTGCCAGCGGTTTAGGGTCTGGGGCCAACGTCCTGACTTTC

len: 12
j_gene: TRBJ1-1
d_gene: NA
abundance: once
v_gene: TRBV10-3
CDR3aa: CAISESETEAFF
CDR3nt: TGTGCCATCAGTGAGTCGGAGACTGAAGCTTTCTTT

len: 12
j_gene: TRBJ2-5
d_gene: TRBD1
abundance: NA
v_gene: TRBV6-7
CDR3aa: CASGRDRETQYF
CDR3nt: TGTGCCAGCGGCCGGGACAGAGAGACCCAGTACTTC

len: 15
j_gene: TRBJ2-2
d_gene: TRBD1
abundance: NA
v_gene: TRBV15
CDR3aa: CATSGDRGSTGELFF
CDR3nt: TGTGCCACCAGCGGGGACAGGGGGTCCACCGGGGAGCTGTTTTTT

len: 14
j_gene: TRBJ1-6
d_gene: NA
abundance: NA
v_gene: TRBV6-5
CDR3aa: CASSYTDVDVTLHF
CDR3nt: TGTGCCAGCAGTTACACGGACGTCGACGTAACCCTCCACTTT

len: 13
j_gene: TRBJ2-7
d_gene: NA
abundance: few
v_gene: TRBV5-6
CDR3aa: CASSLNRRAEQYF
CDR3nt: TGTGCCAGCAGCTTGAATAGGAGGGCTGAGCAGTACTTC

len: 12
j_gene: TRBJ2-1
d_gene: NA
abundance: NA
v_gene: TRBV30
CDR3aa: CAYSSSYNEQFF
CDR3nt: TGTGCCTACTCGAGCTCCTACAATGAGCAGTTCTTC

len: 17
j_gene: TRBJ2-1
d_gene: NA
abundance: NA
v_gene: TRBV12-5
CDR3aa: CASGLVNYQTPYNEQFF
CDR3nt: TGTGCTAGTGGTTTGGTAAACTACCAGACCCCCTACAATGAGCAGTTCTTC

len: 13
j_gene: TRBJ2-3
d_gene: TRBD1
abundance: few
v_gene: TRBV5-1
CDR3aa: CASWRQGADTQYF
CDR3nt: TGCGCCAGCTGGCGACAGGGGGCAGATACGCAGTATTTT

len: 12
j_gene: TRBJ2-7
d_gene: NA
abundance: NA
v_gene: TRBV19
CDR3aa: CASSMGSYEQYF
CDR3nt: TGTGCCAGTAGTATGGGGTCCTACGAGCAGTACTTC

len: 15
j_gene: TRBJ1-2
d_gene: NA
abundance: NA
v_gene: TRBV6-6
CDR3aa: CASSYSPGYAYGYTF
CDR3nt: TGTGCCAGCAGTTACTCCCCAGGTTATGCCTATGGCTACACCTTC

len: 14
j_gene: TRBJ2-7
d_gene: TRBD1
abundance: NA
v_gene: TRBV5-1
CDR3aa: CASSSQTGNYEQYF
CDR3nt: TGCGCCAGCAGCTCTCAGACAGGGAACTACGAGCAGTACTTC

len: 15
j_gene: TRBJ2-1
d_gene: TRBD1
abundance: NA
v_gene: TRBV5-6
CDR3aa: CASSDREGSYNEQFF
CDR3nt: TGTGCCAGCAGCGACAGGGAAGGCTCCTACAATGAGCAGTTCTTC

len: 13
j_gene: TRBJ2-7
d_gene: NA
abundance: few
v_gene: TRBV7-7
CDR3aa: CASSLGSTYEQYF
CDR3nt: TGTGCTAGCAGCTTAGGGTCTACCTACGAGCAGTACTTC

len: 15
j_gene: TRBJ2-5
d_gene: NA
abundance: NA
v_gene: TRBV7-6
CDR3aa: CASSFLPPDGETQYF
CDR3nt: TGTGCCAGCAGCTTTCTCCCGCCAGATGGGGAGACCCAGTACTTC

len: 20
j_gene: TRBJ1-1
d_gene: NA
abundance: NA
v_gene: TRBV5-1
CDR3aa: CASSPLDSSYDFRWYTEAFF
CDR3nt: TGCGCCAGCAGCCCTTTGGACAGCAGCTATGACTTTAGATGGTACACTGAAGCTTTCTTT

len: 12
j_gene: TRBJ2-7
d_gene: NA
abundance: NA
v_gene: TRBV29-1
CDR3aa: CSVARGSYEQYF
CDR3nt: TGCAGCGTTGCTAGGGGATCCTACGAGCAGTACTTC